The present T cell receptor (beta chain) was sequenced within a study of Graves' ophthalmopathy and Graves' hyperthyroidism. General study results and limits: The model predicted progression of ophthalmopathy with a sensitivity of 60% to 71%, and its specificity was about 76%.

RNA transcripts were the template, and TCR beta CDR3 regions were amplified from them. Scientists carried out first-round RT-PCR using HTBI primers and then a second-round multiplex PCR. TCRdb called the multiplex PCR reads again in MiXCR, with one record for every CDR3 protein. The table includes some 350,000 distinct CDR3 sequences, roughly 15% detected once. A word on this clonotype: Its specificity is unknown.

Germline V lookup: CDR1 MNHEY, CDR2 SVGAGI. V dropped 2 bases and J dropped 0 bases, with 13 bases sitting between them. This CDR3 comprises 16 residues. Aged 18 to 65, the patients with hyperthyroidism had under 2 months' duration and were newly diagnosed. Material for sequencing was peripheral blood. The sequence was obtained from an adult woman with stable Graves' hyperthyroidism. J is TRBJ1-2 and V is TRBV6-5; no clear D. CDR3 coding DNA: TGTGCCAGCAGTTACGTTCTAGAGTTAGCTAACTATGGCTACACCTTC. It yields the protein CASSYVLELANYGYTF.